This T cell receptor (beta chain) is drawn from a study of T cells after yellow fever vaccination. Across the study: Where fractions had low cell numbers, libraries were prepared from them with the SMART-Seq v4 Ultra Low Input RNA kit.

The CDR3 spans 15 residues. V dropped 0 bases and J dropped 4 bases, with 13 bases sitting between them. The germline V gene has CDR1 SGHRS and CDR2 YFSETQ. TCR cDNA, made by 5'RACE template switching, carried an added universal primer site and UMIs. TCRdb independently ran MiXCR on the 5' RACE reads; one entry per CDR3 protein. The data show more than 300,000 distinct CDR3 sequences, with 6.5% to 8.5% seen just once and over 15% held by the top ten. The table lists this clonotype with a few counts. Its antigen is unidentified. Study findings and constraints: FACS-sorted repertoires could harbor abundant contaminating bulk-population clonotypes. Secondary responses were weaker yet peaked faster, day 5 versus 15.

The sequence was collected from a young man who received the YFV17D yellow fever vaccine. Source: PBMCs, taken approximately 40 days after the first yellow fever vaccination. The rearrangement links TRBV5-1 to TRBJ1-1, with D unclear. For the CDR3, the DNA is TGCGCCAGCAGCTTGGAGGAAGAGATTGGCACTGAAGCTTTCTTT. Protein sequence: CASSLEEEIGTEAFF.